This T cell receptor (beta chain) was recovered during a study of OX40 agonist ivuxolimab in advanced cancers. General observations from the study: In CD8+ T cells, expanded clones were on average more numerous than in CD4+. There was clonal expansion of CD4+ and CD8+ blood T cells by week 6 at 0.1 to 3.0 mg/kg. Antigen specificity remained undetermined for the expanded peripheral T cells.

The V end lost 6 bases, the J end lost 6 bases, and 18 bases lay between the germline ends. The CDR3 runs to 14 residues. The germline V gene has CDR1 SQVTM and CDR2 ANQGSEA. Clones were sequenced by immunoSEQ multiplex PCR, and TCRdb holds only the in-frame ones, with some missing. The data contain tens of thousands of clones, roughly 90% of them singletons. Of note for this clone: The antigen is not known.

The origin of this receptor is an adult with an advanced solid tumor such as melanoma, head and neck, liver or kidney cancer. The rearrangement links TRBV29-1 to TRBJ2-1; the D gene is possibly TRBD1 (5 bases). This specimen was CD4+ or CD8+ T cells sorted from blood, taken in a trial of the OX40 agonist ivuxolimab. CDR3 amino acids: CSVGTGGLGNEQFF. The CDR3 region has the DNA TGCAGCGTGGGAACAGGCGGTTTAGGCAATGAGCAGTTCTTC.